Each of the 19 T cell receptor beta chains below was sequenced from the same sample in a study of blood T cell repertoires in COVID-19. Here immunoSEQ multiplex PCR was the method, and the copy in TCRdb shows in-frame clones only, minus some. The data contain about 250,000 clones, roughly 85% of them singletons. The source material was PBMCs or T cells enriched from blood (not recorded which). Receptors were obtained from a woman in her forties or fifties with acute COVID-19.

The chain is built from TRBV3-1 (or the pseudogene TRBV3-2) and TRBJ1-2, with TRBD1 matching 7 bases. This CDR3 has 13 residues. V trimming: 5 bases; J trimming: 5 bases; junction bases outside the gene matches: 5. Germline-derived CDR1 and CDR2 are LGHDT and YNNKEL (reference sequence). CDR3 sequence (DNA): TGTGCCAGCAGCATTGGGACAGAATATGGCTACACCTTC. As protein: CASSIGTEYGYTF.

CDR3 sequence (DNA): TGTGCCAGCAGTTTATGGAGGGGCACTGAAGCTTTCTTT. Translation gives CASSLWRGTEAFF. The chain is built from TRBV27 and TRBJ1-1; maybe TRBD1 (5 bases). This CDR3 spans 13 amino acids. V dropped 1 base and J dropped 4 bases, with 7 bases sitting between them. CDR1 is MNHEY, CDR2 SMNVEV, per germline (reference sequence).

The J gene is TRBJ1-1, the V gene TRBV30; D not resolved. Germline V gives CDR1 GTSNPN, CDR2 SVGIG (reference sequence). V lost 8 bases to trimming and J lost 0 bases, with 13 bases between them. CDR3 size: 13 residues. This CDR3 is CAVARKLNTEAFF. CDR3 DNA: TGTGCCGTCGCGAGGAAGTTGAACACTGAAGCTTTCTTT.

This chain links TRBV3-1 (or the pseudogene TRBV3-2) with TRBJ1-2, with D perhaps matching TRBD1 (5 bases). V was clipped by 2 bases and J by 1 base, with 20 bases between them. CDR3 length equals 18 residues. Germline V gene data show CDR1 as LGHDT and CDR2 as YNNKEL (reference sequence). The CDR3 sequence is CASSQPRLGQGGNYGYTF. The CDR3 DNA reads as TGTGCCAGCAGCCAACCAAGGTTGGGGCAGGGTGGTAACTATGGCTACACCTTC.

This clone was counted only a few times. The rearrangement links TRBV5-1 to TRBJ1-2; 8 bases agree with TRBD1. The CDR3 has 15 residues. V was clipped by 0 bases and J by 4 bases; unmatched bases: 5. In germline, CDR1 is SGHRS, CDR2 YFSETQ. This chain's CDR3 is CASSLATGVGYGYTF. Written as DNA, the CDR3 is TGCGCCAGCAGCTTGGCGACAGGGGTAGGCTATGGCTACACCTTC.

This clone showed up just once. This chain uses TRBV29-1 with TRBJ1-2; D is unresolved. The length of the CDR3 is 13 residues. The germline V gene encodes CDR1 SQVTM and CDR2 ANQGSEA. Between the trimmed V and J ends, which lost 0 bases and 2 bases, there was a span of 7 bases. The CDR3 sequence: CSVEDNTNYGYTF. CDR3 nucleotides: TGCAGCGTTGAAGATAACACGAACTATGGCTACACCTTC.

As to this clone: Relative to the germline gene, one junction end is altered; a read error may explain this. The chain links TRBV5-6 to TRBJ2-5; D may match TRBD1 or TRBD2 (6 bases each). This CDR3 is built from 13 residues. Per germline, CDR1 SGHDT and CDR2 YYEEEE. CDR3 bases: TGTGCCAGCAGTTTGGGGGGCAGAGAGACCCAGTACTTC. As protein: CASSLGGRETQYF.

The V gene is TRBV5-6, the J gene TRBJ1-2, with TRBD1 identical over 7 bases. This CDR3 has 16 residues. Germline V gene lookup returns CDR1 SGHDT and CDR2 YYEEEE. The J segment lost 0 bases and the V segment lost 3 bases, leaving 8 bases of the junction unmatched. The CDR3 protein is CASSYPGGLSNYGYTF. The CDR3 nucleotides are TGTGCCAGCAGCTACCCAGGGGGACTTTCTAACTATGGCTACACCTTC.

CDR3 sequence (DNA): TGTGCCAGCAGCCAATCACAGGGGGTAGGAGAAAAACTGTTTTTT. This codes for CASSQSQGVGEKLFF. The chain links TRBV3-1 (or the pseudogene TRBV3-2) to TRBJ1-4, with TRBD1 matching over 8 bases. V was clipped by 2 bases and J by 8 bases; unmatched bases: 7. The CDR3 totals 15 residues. CDR1 is LGHDT and CDR2 is YNNKEL in the germline V gene (reference sequence).

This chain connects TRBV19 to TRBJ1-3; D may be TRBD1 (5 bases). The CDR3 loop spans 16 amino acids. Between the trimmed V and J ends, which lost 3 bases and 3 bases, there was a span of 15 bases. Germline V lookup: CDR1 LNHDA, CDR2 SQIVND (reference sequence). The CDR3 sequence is CASSISGPGGGNTIYF. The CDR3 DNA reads TGTGCCAGTAGTATTTCAGGACCCGGGGGTGGAAACACCATATATTTT. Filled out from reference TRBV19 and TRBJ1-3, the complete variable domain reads DGGITQSPKYLFRKEGQNVTLSCEQNLNHDAMYWYRQDPGQGLRLIYYSQIVNDFQKGDIAEGYSVSREKKESFPLTVTSAQKNPTAFYLCASSISGPGGGNTIYFGEGSWLTVV.

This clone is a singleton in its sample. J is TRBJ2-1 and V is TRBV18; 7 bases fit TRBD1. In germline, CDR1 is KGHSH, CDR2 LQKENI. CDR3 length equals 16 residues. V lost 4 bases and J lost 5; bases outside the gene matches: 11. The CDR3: CASSRVRDRVNNEQFF. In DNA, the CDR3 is TGTGCCAGCTCACGAGTACGGGACAGAGTTAACAATGAGCAGTTCTTC.

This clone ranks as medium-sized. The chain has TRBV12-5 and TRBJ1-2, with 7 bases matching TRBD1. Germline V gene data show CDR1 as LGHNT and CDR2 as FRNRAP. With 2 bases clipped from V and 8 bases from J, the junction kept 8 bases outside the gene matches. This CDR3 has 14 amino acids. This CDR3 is CASGLLTGARGYTF. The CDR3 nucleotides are TGTGCTAGTGGTTTGCTCACAGGGGCCCGGGGCTACACCTTC.

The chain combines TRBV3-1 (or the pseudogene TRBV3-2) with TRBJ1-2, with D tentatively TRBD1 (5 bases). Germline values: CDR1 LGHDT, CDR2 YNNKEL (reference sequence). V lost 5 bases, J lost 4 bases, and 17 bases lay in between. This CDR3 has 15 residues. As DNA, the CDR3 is TGTGCCAGCAGCGGGGGGACGAGCCTACCCTATGGCTACACCTTC. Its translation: CASSGGTSLPYGYTF.

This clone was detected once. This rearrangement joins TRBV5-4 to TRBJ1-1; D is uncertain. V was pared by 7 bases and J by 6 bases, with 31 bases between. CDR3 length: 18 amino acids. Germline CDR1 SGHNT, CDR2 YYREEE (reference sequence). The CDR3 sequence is CASHGGSGGQRRKAEAFF. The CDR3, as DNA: TGTGCCAGCCATGGTGGTTCCGGCGGCCAACGGCGGAAAGCTGAAGCTTTCTTT.

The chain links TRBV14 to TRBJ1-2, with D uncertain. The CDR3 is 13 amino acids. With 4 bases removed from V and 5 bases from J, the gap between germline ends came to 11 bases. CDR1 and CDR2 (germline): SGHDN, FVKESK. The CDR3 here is CASSRGVSYGYTF. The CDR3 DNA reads TGTGCCAGCAGCCGCGGAGTCAGTTATGGCTACACCTTC.

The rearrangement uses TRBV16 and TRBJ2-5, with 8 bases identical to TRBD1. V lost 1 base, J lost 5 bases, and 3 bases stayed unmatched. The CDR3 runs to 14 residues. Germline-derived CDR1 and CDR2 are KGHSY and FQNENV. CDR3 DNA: TGTGCCAGCAGCCAATTGCGGACAGGGGAGACCCAGTACTTC. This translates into CASSQLRTGETQYF.

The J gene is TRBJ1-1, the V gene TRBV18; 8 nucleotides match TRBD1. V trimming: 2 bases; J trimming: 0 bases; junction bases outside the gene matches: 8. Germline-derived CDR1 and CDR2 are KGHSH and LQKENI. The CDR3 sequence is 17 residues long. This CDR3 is CASSPSGGLTMNTEAFF. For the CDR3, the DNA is TGTGCCAGCTCACCATCAGGGGGCCTAACGATGAACACTGAAGCTTTCTTT.

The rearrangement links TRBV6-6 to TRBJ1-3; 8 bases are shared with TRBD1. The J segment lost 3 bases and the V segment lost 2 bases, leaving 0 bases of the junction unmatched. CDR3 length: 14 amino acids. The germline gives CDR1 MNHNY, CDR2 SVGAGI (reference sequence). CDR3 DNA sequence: TGTGCCAGCAGTTACGGGACAGGTGGAAACACCATATATTTT. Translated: CASSYGTGGNTIYF.

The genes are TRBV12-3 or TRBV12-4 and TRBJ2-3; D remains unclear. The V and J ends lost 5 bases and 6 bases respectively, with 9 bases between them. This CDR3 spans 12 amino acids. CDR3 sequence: CASSLSADTQYF. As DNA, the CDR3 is TGTGCCAGCAGTCTTAGTGCCGATACGCAGTATTTT.